The T cell receptor (beta chain) under discussion was sequenced for a study of T cell repertoires in cytomegalovirus infection. Background on the study: Based on public TCR beta signatures, there were indications of CMV infection and of a matching HLA type.

Note on this clonotype: Its matching antigen is unknown.

TCRdb re-derived calls from the reads in MiXCR, one entry per CDR3 protein. The data hold 150,000 to 200,000 distinct CDR3 sequences, with roughly 19% observed a single time. Findings and limits, study-wide: The study identified carriers of CMV plus the relevant HLA from cumulative public TCR beta family frequency. Ex vivo, HLA-C-restricted CMV-specific TCR beta clonotypes prevailed over the rest of the response.

Germline V lookup: CDR1 WSHSY, CDR2 SAAADI. The CDR3 is 15 residues long. V dropped 5 bases and J dropped 2; count of bases not matched to a gene: 8. The source is a human donor in good health (CMV status not recorded). Some clones in this sample may be carry-over from other donors' samples. This chain joins TRBV10-2 and TRBJ1-1, with TRBD1 matching 7 bases. Sequenced sample: PBMCs. The CDR3: CASSRRQGPNTEAFF. The CDR3 DNA follows: TGCGCCAGCAGTAGACGACAGGGACCTAACACTGAAGCTTTCTTT.